Shown below are 21 T cell receptor beta chains from a single sample sequenced in a study of vaccination and CD4 T cells after COVID-19. Sequencing of DNA taken from cultured CD4+ T cells relied on the Oncomine TCR Beta short-read assay. TCRdb passed the PCR reads through MiXCR, listing each CDR3 protein once. This table holds 12,000 or so distinct CDR3 sequences, 30% found once. Antigens for these TCRs are unknown. This sample's treatment: approximately nine-day PBMC culture with coronavirus spike peptide pools or control peptides (ViraFEST assay). Sequences were obtained from cultured CD4+ T cells from blood. These receptors were taken from a human donor with COVID-19.

This clonotype was seen a handful of times. CDR3 residues: CASSDSGGLTEAFF. CDR3 DNA: TGTGCCAGCAGTGACTCGGGGGGATTGACTGAAGCTTTCTTT. The chain couples TRBV6-4 to TRBJ1-1, with D possibly matching TRBD1 (5 bases). This CDR3 has 14 amino acids. The V end lost 0 bases, the J end lost 5 bases, and 10 bases lay between the germline ends. Germline loops: CDR1 MRHNA, CDR2 SNTAGT.

The chain recombines TRBV24-1 with TRBJ1-4, with 8 bases matching TRBD1. Germline CDR1 is KGHDR and CDR2 is SFDVKD. This CDR3 region has 18 residues. V lost 10 bases and J lost 0; bases outside the gene matches: 15. CDR3 region: CATAIRTGSPTTNEKLFF. CDR3 DNA: TGTGCCACAGCAATAAGGACAGGGTCCCCTACAACTAATGAAAAACTGTTTTTT.

The V call is TRBV15, the J call TRBJ1-1; D is undetermined. V lost 0 bases to trimming and J lost 1 base, with 3 bases between them. CDR3 length equals 13 residues. The germline V gene has CDR1 LNHNV and CDR2 YYDKDF (reference sequence). CDR3 nucleotide sequence: TGTGCCACCAGCAGAGAAGGGAACACTGAAGCTTTCTTT. It yields the protein CATSREGNTEAFF.

The chain joins TRBV7-2 to TRBJ1-2, with D unresolved. The germline V and J ends were trimmed by 3 bases and 8 bases, with 13 bases remaining between them. The CDR3 spans 13 residues. Germline V gene data show CDR1 as SGHTA and CDR2 as FQGNSA. The CDR3 bases are TGTGCCAGCAGCTTGGGAGTATTCGAAGGCTACACCTTC. It encodes CASSLGVFEGYTF.

V gene TRBV6-5 combines with J gene TRBJ2-3, with D possibly being TRBD2 (7 bases). The germline gives CDR1 MNHEY, CDR2 SVGAGI. The CDR3 length is 15 residues. V lost 4 bases to trimming and J lost 6 bases, with 17 bases between them. CDR3 in DNA: TGTGCCAGCAGTTCCCGGGGAGGCGGGGGCGATACGCAGTATTTT. Residues: CASSSRGGGGDTQYF.

The chain is built from TRBV20-1 and TRBJ2-7; 10 nucleotides agree with TRBD2. Trimming at V came to 6 bases and at J to 12 bases, leaving 20 bases not matched to a gene. CDR3 size: 15 residues. In germline, CDR1 is DFQATT, CDR2 SNEGSKA (reference sequence). The CDR3 sequence is CSARGASGGPRSGYF. CDR3 bases: TGCAGTGCCCGTGGGGCTAGCGGGGGACCTCGGAGCGGGTACTTC.

This clonotype showed up just a few times. This chain joins TRBV7-2 and TRBJ1-2, with TRBD1 matching over 9 bases. V lost 5 bases and J lost 3; bases outside the gene matches: 1. The V gene's germline CDR1 is SGHTA and CDR2 FQGNSA. This CDR3 is built from 13 residues. CDR3 bases: TGTGCCAGCAGCCGGGACAGGGACTATGGCTACACCTTC. Translated: CASSRDRDYGYTF.

The genes are TRBV18 and TRBJ1-5; D is possibly TRBD1 (5 bases). The CDR3 is 14 residues long. CDR1 and CDR2 from the germline V gene are KGHSH and LQKENI. The V gene lost 6 bases and the J gene lost 2 bases, with 11 bases spanning the gap. CDR3 sequence: CASSGGSGNQPQHF. Written as DNA, the CDR3 is TGTGCCAGCTCCGGGGGATCCGGCAATCAGCCCCAGCATTTT. The full variable domain, rest sourced from reference TRBV18 and TRBJ1-5, is NAGVMQNPRHLVRRRGQEARLRCSPMKGHSHVYWYRQLPEEGLKFMVYLQKENIIDESGMPKERFSAEFPKEGPSILRIQQVVRGDSAAYFCASSGGSGNQPQHFGDGTRLSIL.

V usage is TRBV2 and J usage is TRBJ2-6; unclear D gene. Germline CDR1 reads SNHLY; CDR2 reads FYNNEI. The germline V and J ends were trimmed by 5 bases and 4 bases, with 3 bases remaining between them. The CDR3 is 12 residues long. This CDR3 is CASSLGANVLTF. CDR3 nucleotides: TGTGCCAGCAGTCTGGGGGCCAACGTCCTGACTTTC. The full variable domain, completed using reference TRBV2 and TRBJ2-6, is EPEVTQTPSHQVTQMGQEVILRCVPISNHLYFYWYRQILGQKVEFLVSFYNNEISEKSEIFDDQFSVERPDGSNFTLKIRSTKLEDSAMYFCASSLGANVLTFGAGSRLTVL.

The sample holds a few counts of this clonotype. The chain links TRBV7-9 to TRBJ2-7, with a tentative D call TRBD1 (6 bases). Germline CDR1 reads SEHNR; CDR2 reads FQNEAQ (reference sequence). With 3 bases removed from V and 7 bases from J, the gap between germline ends came to 16 bases. The CDR3 covers 14 residues. The CDR3 DNA follows: TGTGCCAGCAGCTTGACAGAGGTCCAGGGGGAGCAGTACTTC. Translating gives CASSLTEVQGEQYF.

This clonotype was observed a handful of times. V is TRBV20-1 and J is TRBJ2-2; 9 bases fit TRBD2. Germline V CDR1 and CDR2: DFQATT, SNEGSKA (reference sequence). V was clipped by 4 bases and J by 7 bases; unmatched bases: 10. CDR3 length equals 15 residues. The chain's CDR3 is CSATDLRGGIGELFF. CDR3 DNA sequence: TGCAGTGCTACCGACCTGCGGGGGGGTATCGGGGAGCTGTTTTTT.

This clonotype was picked up a small number of times. The rearrangement links TRBV20-1 to TRBJ2-7; D is perhaps TRBD1 or TRBD2 (7 bases each). The ends were cut back, 2 bases at V and 6 bases at J, with 17 bases in the middle. CDR3 size: 14 residues. Per germline, CDR1 DFQATT and CDR2 SNEGSKA (reference sequence). For the CDR3, the DNA is TGCAGTGCTAGACCAGGGGGGAGGGTAGGCGAGCAGTACTTC. Translated, it gives CSARPGGRVGEQYF.

This clonotype was observed a single time. The chain combines TRBV5-5 with TRBJ2-4; TRBD1 matches at 7 bases. Germline CDR1 SGHKS, CDR2 YYEKEE (reference sequence). The CDR3 loop spans 15 amino acids. V lost 6 bases, J lost 3 bases, and 9 bases stayed unmatched. CDR3 amino acids: CASTEAGTVKNIQYF. The CDR3 coding sequence is TGTGCCAGCACCGAGGCCGGGACAGTCAAAAACATTCAGTACTTC.

This clonotype showed up just a few times. This sequence joins TRBV24-1 and TRBJ2-5, with D perhaps TRBD1 (6 bases). The CDR3 contains 15 residues. Trimming pared 1 base from V and 2 bases from J, leaving 10 bases between. CDR1 and CDR2 (germline): KGHDR, SFDVKD. This chain's CDR3 is CATSDFSRGQETQYF. The DNA for the CDR3 is TGTGCCACCAGTGATTTTTCCAGGGGACAAGAGACCCAGTACTTC.

The chain joins TRBV28 to TRBJ2-2; no definite D call. V was clipped by 3 bases and J by 0 bases, with 8 bases between them. Germline V lookup: CDR1 MDHEN, CDR2 SYDVKM. This CDR3 has 15 residues. The CDR3 DNA is TGTGCCAGCAGTTTGGTACGGGCGAACACCGGGGAGCTGTTTTTT. Translating gives CASSLVRANTGELFF.

The chain has TRBV20-1 and TRBJ2-2; D is uncertain. The V gene lost 5 bases and the J gene lost 5 bases, with 12 bases spanning the gap. This CDR3 comprises 13 residues. Germline loops: CDR1 DFQATT, CDR2 SNEGSKA (reference sequence). The CDR3, as DNA: TGCAGTGCTGATGACATTGTGACCGGGGAGCTGTTTTTT. Its protein product is CSADDIVTGELFF.

Note on this clonotype: The DNA is omitted, as the CDR3 cannot be located on it reliably, and the CDR3 follows TCRdb's listing. The genes are TRBV7-5 and TRBJ1-2; no check of the table's D call, TRBD1, against the DNA was made. TRBV7-5 is marked as a pseudogene. The CDR3 has 21 residues if both end residues are counted. The chain's CDR3 is CISVPEAFGFSCEGINYGYTF.

The rearrangement uses TRBV6-2 or TRBV6-3 and TRBJ1-5, with D perhaps TRBD1 (5 bases). The CDR3 has 14 amino acids. V was shortened by 7 bases and J by 3 bases, with 13 bases between the two germline ends. Germline V gene data show CDR1 as MNHEY and CDR2 as SVGEGT. The CDR3 reads CASTGAGPNQPQHF. The CDR3 nucleotides read TGTGCCAGCACCGGGGCCGGACCCAATCAGCCCCAGCATTTT.

For this clonotype: An end of the junction differs from the germline gene, which may be a read error. This chain joins TRBV7-7 and TRBJ2-2; possibly TRBD2 for D (6 bases). The CDR3 is 15 residues long. Germline CDR1 and CDR2: SSHAT and FNYEAQ (reference sequence). CDR3: CASSSGGIGVGELFF. CDR3 DNA: TGTGCTAGCAGCTCTGGAGGGATCGGGGTCGGGGAGCTGTTTTTT.

This sequence joins TRBV11-3 and TRBJ2-3; D call uncertain. Per the germline V gene, CDR1 is SGHNT and CDR2 is YENEEA. V dropped 5 bases and J dropped 1 base, with 16 bases sitting between them. This CDR3 has 16 amino acids. Here the CDR3 reads CASSPRMPRGTDTQYF. The CDR3, as DNA: TGTGCCAGCAGCCCCCGGATGCCACGGGGCACAGATACGCAGTATTTT.

This clonotype occurred a few times. This chain links TRBV4-1 with TRBJ2-5, with D maybe TRBD2 (6 bases). The V gene's germline CDR1 is MGHRA and CDR2 YSYEKL. V was cut by 0 bases and J by 7 bases, with 15 bases left in between. The CDR3 totals 15 residues. In nucleotides, the CDR3 is TGCGCCAGCAGCCAAGAGGTTGCGGGGCCGGGGACCCAGTACTTC. Its protein is CASSQEVAGPGTQYF.